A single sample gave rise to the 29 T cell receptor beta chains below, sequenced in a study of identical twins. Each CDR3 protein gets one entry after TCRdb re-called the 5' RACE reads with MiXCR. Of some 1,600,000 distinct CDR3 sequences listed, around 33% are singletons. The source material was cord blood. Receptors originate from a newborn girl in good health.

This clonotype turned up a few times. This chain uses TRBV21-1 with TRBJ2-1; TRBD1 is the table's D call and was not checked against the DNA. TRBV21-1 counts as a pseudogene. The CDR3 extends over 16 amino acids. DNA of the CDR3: TGTGCCAGCAGCGACCCAGGACGGACACCCTACAATGAGCAGTTCTTC. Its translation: CASSDPGRTPYNEQFF.

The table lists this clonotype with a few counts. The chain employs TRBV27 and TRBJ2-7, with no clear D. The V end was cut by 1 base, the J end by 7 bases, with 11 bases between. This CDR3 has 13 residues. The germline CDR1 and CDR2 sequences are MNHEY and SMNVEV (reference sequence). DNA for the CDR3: TGTGCCAGCAGTTTATATGGTGACAATGAGCAGTACTTC. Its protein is CASSLYGDNEQYF.

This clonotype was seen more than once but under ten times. The CDR3 spells CASSQPSGQLYGYTF. CDR3 DNA sequence: TGTGCCAGCAGCCAACCCTCTGGCCAGCTCTATGGCTACACCTTC. The J gene is TRBJ1-2, the V gene TRBV4-2, with D hard to call. This CDR3 contains 15 residues. The germline V gene encodes CDR1 LGHNA and CDR2 YNFKEQ. Trimming took off 2 bases at V and 4 bases at J, with 14 bases between the two ends.

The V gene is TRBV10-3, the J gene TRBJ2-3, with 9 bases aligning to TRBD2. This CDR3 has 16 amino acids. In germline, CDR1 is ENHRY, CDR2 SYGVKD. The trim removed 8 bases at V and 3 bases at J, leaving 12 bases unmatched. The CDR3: CAIGRGAGGPTDTQYF. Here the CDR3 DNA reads TGTGCCATCGGAAGGGGGGCGGGAGGGCCGACAGATACGCAGTATTTT.

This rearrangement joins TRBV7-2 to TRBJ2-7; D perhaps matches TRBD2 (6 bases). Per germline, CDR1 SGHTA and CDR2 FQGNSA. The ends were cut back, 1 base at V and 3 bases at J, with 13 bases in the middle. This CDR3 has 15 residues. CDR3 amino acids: CASSLGFSGVYEQYF. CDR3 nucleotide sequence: TGTGCCAGCAGCTTAGGTTTTAGCGGAGTCTACGAGCAGTACTTC.

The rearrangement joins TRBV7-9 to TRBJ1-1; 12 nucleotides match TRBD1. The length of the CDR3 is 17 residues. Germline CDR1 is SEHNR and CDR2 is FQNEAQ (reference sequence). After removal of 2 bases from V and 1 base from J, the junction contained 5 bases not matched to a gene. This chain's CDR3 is CASSLMGQGAKNTEAFF. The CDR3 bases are TGTGCCAGCAGCTTAATGGGACAGGGGGCAAAGAACACTGAAGCTTTCTTT.

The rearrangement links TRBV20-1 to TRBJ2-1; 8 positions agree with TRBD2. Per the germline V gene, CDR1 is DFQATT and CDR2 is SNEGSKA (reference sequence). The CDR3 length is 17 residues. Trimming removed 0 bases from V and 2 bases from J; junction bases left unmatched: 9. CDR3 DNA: TGCAGTGCTAGAGATAGAAGGGCGGGGGGTACCTACAATGAGCAGTTCTTC. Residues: CSARDRRAGGTYNEQFF.

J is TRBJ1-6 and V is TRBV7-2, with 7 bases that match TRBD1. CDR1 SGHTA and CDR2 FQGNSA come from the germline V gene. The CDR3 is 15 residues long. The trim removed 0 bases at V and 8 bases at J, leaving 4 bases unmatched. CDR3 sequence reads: CASSLAGRGDSPLHF. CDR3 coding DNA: TGTGCCAGCAGCTTAGCGGGCAGGGGGGATTCACCCCTCCACTTT.

CDR3 in amino acids: CASSLFPGTGNTEAFF. CDR3 DNA sequence: TGTGCCAGCAGTTTATTTCCCGGGACAGGGAACACTGAAGCTTTCTTT. The chain recombines TRBV27 with TRBJ1-1, with TRBD1 matching over 8 bases. Germline V gives CDR1 MNHEY, CDR2 SMNVEV (reference sequence). This CDR3 is 16 amino acids long. The V segment lost 1 base and the J segment 1 base; nucleotides outside the gene matches: 5.

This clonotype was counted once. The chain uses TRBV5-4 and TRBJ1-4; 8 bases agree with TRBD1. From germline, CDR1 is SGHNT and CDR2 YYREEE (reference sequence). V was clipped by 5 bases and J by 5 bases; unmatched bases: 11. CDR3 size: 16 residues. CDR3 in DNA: TGTGCCAGCAGTCTAAACAGGGGGGCAGGGAATGAAAAACTGTTTTTT. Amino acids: CASSLNRGAGNEKLFF.

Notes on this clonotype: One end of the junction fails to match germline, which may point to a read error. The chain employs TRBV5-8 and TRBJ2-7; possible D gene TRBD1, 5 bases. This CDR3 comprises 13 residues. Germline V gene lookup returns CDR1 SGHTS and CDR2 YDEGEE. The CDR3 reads CASSVATGYEQNF. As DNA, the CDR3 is TGTGCCAGCAGCGTAGCAACAGGATACGAGCAGAACTTC.

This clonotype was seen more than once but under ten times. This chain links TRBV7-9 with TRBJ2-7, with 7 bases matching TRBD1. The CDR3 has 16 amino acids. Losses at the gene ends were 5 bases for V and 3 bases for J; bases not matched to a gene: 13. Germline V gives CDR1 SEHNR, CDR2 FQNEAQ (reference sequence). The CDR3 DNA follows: TGTGCCAGCAGCGGTCGGGACAGCCTTTTCCTCTACGAGCAGTACTTC. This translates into CASSGRDSLFLYEQYF. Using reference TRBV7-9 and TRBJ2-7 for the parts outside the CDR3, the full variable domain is DTGVSQNPRHKITKRGQNVTFRCDPISEHNRLYWYRQTLGQGPEFLTYFQNEAQLEKSRLLSDRFSAERPKGSFSTLEIQRTEQGDSAMYLCASSGRDSLFLYEQYFGPGTRLTVT.

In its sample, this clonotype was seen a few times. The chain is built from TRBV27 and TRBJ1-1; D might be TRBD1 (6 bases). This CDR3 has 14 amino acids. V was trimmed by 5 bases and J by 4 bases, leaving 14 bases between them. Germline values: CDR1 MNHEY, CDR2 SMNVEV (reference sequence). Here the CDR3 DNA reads TGTGCCAGCAGTGTCACAGGGAGTCGCACTGAAGCTTTCTTT. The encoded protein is CASSVTGSRTEAFF.

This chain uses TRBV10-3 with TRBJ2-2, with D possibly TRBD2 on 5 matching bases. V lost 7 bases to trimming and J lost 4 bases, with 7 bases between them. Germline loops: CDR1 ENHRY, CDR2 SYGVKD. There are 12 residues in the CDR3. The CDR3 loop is CAITGITGELFF. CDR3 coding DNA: TGTGCCATCACGGGGATCACCGGGGAGCTGTTTTTT.

CDR3 in amino acids: CSAPTGADGYTF. CDR3 in DNA: TGCAGTGCGCCGACAGGGGCGGATGGCTACACCTTC. The V call is TRBV20-1, the J call TRBJ1-2; 8 positions match TRBD1. This CDR3 has 12 residues. The germline V gene encodes CDR1 DFQATT and CDR2 SNEGSKA (reference sequence). V shed 6 bases and J 6 bases; nucleotides not matched to a gene: 6.

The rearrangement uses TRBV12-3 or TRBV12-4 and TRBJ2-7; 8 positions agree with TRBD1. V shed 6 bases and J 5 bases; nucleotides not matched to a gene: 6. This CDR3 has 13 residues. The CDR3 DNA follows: TGTGCCAGCAGGCCACCGACAGGGGACGAGCAGTACTTC. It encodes CASRPPTGDEQYF.

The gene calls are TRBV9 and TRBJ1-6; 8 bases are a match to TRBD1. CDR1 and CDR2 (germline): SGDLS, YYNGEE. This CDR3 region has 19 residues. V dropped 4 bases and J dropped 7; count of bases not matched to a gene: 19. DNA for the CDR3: TGTGCCAGCAGCCGAGGTAGGACATATTGGACAGGGAACAATTCACCCCTCCACTTT. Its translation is CASSRGRTYWTGNNSPLHF.

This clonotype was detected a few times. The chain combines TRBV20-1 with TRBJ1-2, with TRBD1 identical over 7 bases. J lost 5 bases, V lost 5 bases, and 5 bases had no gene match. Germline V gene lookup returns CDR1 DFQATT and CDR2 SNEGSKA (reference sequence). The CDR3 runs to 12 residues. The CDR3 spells CSAPSTGYGYTF. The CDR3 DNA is TGCAGTGCTCCCTCGACAGGGTATGGCTACACCTTC.

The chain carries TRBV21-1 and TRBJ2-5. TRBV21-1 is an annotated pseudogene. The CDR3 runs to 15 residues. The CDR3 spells CASPTTPIQQETQYF. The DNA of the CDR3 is TGTGCCAGCCCCACGACTCCAATCCAGCAAGAGACCCAGTACTTC.

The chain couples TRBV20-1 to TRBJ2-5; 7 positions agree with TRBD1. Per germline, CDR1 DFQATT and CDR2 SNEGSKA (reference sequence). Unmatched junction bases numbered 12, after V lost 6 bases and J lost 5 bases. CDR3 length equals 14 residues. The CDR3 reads CSAQTGSSGETQYF. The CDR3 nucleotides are TGCAGTGCGCAGACAGGGAGCTCCGGGGAGACCCAGTACTTC.

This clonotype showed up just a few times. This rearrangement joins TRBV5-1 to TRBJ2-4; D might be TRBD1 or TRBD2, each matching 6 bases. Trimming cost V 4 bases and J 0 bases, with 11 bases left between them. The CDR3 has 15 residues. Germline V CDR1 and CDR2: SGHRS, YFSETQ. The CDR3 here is CASSAGHIAKNIQYF. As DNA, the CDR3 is TGCGCCAGCAGCGCGGGACATATAGCCAAAAACATTCAGTACTTC.

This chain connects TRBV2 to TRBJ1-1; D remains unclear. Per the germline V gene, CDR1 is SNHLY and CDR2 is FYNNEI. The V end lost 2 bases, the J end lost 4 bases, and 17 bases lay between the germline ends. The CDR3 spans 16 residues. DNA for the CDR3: TGTGCCAGCAGTGAATCCTTTCCGGGGAGGAGCACTGAAGCTTTCTTT. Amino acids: CASSESFPGRSTEAFF.

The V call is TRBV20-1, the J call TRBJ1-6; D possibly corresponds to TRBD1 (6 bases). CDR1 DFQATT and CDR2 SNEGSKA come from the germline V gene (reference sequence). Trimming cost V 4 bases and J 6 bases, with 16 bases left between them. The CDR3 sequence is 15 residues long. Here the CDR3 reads CSAIDLGGPNSPLHF. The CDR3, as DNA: TGCAGTGCTATCGATCTTGGGGGGCCTAATTCACCCCTCCACTTT.

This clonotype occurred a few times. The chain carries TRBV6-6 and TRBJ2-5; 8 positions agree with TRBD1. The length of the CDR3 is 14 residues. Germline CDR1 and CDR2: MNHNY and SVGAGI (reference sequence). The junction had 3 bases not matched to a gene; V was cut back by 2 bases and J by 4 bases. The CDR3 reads CASSYPDRVETQYF. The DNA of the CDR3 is TGTGCCAGCAGTTACCCGGACAGGGTAGAGACCCAGTACTTC.

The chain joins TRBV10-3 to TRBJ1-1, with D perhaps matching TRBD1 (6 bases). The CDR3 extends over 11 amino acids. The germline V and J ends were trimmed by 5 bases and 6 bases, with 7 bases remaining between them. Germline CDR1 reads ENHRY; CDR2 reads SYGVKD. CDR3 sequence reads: CAISRGSEAFF. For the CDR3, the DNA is TGTGCCATCAGTAGGGGGTCTGAAGCTTTCTTT.

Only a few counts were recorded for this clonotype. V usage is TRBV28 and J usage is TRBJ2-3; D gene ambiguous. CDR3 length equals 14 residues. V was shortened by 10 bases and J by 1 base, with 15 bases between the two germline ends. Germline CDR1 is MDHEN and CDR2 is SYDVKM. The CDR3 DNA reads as TGTGCCACCAGGCGGCCCGGAGGCACAGATACGCAGTATTTT. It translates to CATRRPGGTDTQYF.

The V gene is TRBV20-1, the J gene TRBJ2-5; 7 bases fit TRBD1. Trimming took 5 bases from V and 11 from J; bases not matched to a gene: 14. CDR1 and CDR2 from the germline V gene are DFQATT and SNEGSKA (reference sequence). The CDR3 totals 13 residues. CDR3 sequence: CSAGTVSYNEQYF. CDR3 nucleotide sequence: TGCAGTGCTGGGACAGTCTCCTACAATGAGCAGTACTTC.

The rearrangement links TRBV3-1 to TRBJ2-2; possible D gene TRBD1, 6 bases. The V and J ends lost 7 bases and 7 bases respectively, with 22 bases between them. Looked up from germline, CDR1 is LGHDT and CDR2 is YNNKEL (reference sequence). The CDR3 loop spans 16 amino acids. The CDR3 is CASTSIGRGGVGELFF. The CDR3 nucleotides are TGTGCCAGCACCTCTATAGGGAGAGGGGGTGTCGGGGAGCTGTTTTTT.

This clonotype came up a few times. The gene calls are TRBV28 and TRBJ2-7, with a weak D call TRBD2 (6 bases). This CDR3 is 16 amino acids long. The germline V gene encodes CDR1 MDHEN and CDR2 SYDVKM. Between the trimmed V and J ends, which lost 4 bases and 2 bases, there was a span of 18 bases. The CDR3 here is CASSSSLAKAPYEQYF. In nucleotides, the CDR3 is TGTGCCAGCAGTTCCTCGCTAGCGAAAGCCCCCTACGAGCAGTACTTC.